This T cell receptor (beta chain) was captured by sequencing in a study of T-cell reconstitution after alpha-beta-depleted transplantation in children. This CDR3 region has 17 residues. Germline-derived CDR1 and CDR2 are SGHRS and YFSETQ. The V end was cut by 0 bases, the J end by 2 bases, with 16 bases between. This clonotype was recorded many times. For TCRbeta, the library was prepared with unique molecular identifiers. Each CDR3 protein is one row after TCRdb ran MiXCR on the PCR reads. This table holds 200,000 to 250,000 distinct CDR3 sequences, about 12% found once. Sequenced here: PBMCs from the stem cell graft donor, sampled from the stem cell graft. The source of this sequence is a human donor who donated a stem cell graft to a child with acute lymphoblastic leukemia. The chain links TRBV5-1 to TRBJ2-3; possible D gene TRBD1, 6 bases. The CDR3, as DNA: TGCGCCAGCAGCTTGGGACTTAGACAGGAATACACAGATACGCAGTATTTT. This codes for CASSLGLRQEYTDTQYF.